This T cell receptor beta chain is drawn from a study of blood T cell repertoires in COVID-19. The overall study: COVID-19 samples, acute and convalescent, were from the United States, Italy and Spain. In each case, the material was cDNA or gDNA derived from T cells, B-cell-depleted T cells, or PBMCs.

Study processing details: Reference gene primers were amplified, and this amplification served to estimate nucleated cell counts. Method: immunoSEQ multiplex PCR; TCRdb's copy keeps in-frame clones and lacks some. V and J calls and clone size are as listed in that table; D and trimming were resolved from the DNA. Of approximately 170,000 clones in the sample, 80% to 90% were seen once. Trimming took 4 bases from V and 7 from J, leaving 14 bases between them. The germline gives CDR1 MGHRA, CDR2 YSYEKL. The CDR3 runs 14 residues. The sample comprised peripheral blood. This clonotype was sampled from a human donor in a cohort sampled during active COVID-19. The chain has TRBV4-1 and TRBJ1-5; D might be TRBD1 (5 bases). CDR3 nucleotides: TGCGCCAGCAGCCCCCTGGCGGGGGGGCAGCCCCAGCATTTT. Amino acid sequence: CASSPLAGGQPQHF.